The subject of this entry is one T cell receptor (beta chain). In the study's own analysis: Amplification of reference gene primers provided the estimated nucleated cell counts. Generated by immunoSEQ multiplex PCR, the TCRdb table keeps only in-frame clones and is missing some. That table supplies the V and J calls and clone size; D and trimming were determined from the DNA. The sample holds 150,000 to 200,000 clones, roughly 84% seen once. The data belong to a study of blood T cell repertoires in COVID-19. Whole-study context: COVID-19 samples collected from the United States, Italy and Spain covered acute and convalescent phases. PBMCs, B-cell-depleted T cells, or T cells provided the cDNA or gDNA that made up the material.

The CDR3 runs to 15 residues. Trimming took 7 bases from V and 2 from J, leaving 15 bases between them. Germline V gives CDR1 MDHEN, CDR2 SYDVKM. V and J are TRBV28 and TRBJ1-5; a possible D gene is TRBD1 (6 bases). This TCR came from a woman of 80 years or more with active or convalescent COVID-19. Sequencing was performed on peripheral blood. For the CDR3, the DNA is TGTGCCAGCACACTAGGGGGAAATGGCAATCAGCCCCAGCATTTT. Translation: CASTLGGNGNQPQHF. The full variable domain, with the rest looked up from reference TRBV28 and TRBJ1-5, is DVKVTQSSRYLVKRTGEKVFLECVQDMDHENMFWYRQDPGLGLRLIYFSYDVKMKEKGDIPEGYSVSREKKERFSLILESASTNQTSMYLCASTLGGNGNQPQHFGDGTRLSIL.